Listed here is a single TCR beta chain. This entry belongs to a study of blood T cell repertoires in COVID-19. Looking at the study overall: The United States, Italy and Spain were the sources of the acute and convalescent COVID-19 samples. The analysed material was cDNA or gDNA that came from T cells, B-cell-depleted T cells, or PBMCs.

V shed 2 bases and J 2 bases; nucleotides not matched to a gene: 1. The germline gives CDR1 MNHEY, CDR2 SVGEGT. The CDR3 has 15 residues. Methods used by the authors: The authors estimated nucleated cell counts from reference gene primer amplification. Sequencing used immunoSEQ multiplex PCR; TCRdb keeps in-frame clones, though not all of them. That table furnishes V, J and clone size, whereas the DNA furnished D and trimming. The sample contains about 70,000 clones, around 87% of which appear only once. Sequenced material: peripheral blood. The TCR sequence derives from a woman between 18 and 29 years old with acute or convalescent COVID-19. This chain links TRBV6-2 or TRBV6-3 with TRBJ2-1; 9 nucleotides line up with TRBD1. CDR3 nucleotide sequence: TGTGCCAGCAGTTACACAGGGGGCCCCTACAATGAGCAGTTCTTC. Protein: CASSYTGGPYNEQFF.